What follows are 18 T cell receptor beta chains derived from one specimen sequenced in a study of T cells in Graves' hyperthyroidism and ophthalmopathy. Researchers amplified the TCR beta CDR3 regions from RNA transcripts. RT-PCR in the first round (using the HTBI primer set) targeted the TCR CDR3. A single record per CDR3 protein comes from TCRdb applying MiXCR to the multiplex PCR reads. The sample carries 400,000 or so distinct CDR3 sequences, roughly 15% recorded once. The sample consisted of blood. The receptors were gathered from a woman in her 30s with Graves' ophthalmopathy.

This sequence joins TRBV20-1 and TRBJ2-1; D is tentatively TRBD1 or TRBD2 (5 bases each). The CDR3 runs to 14 residues. Per the germline V gene, CDR1 is DFQATT and CDR2 is SNEGSKA (reference sequence). V lost 5 bases and J 8 bases, leaving 19 bases between the germline ends. For the CDR3, the DNA is TGCAGTGCTCCTGCGGCTAGTCTGGGGGATGAGCAGTTCTTC. Its protein is CSAPAASLGDEQFF.

This clonotype showed up many times. The chain has TRBV29-1 and TRBJ2-3, with 9 bases identical to TRBD1. The germline CDR1 and CDR2 sequences are SQVTM and ANQGSEA. This CDR3 region has 14 residues. V shed 5 bases and J 2 bases; nucleotides not matched to a gene: 5. The CDR3 nucleotides read TGCAGCGTTTGGGGACAGGGCGTCACAGATACGCAGTATTTT. This encodes CSVWGQGVTDTQYF.

In this sample, this clonotype turned up a few times. The V call is TRBV2, the J call TRBJ2-1; 12 nucleotides line up with TRBD2. Germline V gene lookup returns CDR1 SNHLY and CDR2 FYNNEI. The CDR3 spans 15 residues. The trim removed 2 bases at V and 12 bases at J, leaving 8 bases unmatched. For the CDR3, the DNA is TGTGCCAGCAGTGAACGCCTAGCGGGGGGGGGGGGGCAGTTCTTC. Translating gives CASSERLAGGGGQFF.

The V gene is TRBV6-1, the J gene TRBJ1-6, with a weak D call TRBD1 (6 bases). Germline CDR1 MNHNS, CDR2 SASEGT. V was pared by 5 bases and J by 1 base, with 15 bases between. This CDR3 has 17 amino acids. CDR3 in amino acids: CASSSTGSASYNSPLHF. In DNA form, the CDR3 reads TGTGCCAGCAGTTCAACAGGGTCGGCGTCCTATAATTCACCCCTCCACTTT.

In its sample, this clonotype was seen many times. The chain carries TRBV6-2 or TRBV6-3 and TRBJ2-6; no clear D. Per germline, CDR1 MNHEY and CDR2 SVGEGT. V gave up 6 bases and J gave up 0 bases, with 6 bases separating them. CDR3 length: 14 amino acids. CDR3 sequence: CASSQDSGANVLTF. CDR3 bases: TGTGCCAGCAGCCAGGACTCTGGGGCCAACGTCCTGACTTTC.

V is TRBV6-1 and J is TRBJ1-5; no clear D. Trimming took off 4 bases at V and 9 bases at J, with 7 bases between the two ends. The CDR3 has 11 amino acids. In germline, CDR1 is MNHNS, CDR2 SASEGT. The CDR3, as DNA: TGTGCCAGCAGTGTCCGCCCGCCCCAGCATTTT. Encoded protein: CASSVRPPQHF.

The chain carries TRBV29-1 and TRBJ1-2; D remains unclear. Germline CDR1 reads SQVTM; CDR2 reads ANQGSEA. This CDR3 has 15 amino acids. V gave up 7 bases and J gave up 4 bases, with 22 bases separating them. In nucleotides, the CDR3 is TGCAGCGCCCCGTCGGACTCATTGCATGTCTATGGCTACACCTTC. Its protein product is CSAPSDSLHVYGYTF.

This clonotype was seen many times. The CDR3: CASSIQGLGTEAFF. The CDR3 DNA is TGTGCCAGCAGCATACAGGGACTGGGCACTGAAGCTTTCTTT. This chain joins TRBV11-2 and TRBJ1-1; possibly TRBD1 for D (6 bases). The CDR3 sequence is 14 residues long. Germline CDR1 SGHAT, CDR2 FQNNGV. V dropped 5 bases and J dropped 4 bases, with 14 bases sitting between them.

This clonotype was seen many times. The chain combines TRBV28 with TRBJ2-3, with D possibly matching TRBD2 (5 bases). Germline values: CDR1 MDHEN, CDR2 SYDVKM. The CDR3 runs 12 residues. With 6 bases removed from V and 6 bases from J, the gap between germline ends came to 10 bases. CDR3 loop: CASSQERDTQYF. Here the CDR3 DNA reads TGTGCCAGCAGCCAAGAGCGGGATACGCAGTATTTT. Drawing the rest from reference TRBV28 and TRBJ2-3, the complete variable domain is DVKVTQSSRYLVKRTGEKVFLECVQDMDHENMFWYRQDPGLGLRLIYFSYDVKMKEKGDIPEGYSVSREKKERFSLILESASTNQTSMYLCASSQERDTQYFGPGTRLTVL.

This clonotype was seen at least ten times. The chain joins TRBV20-1 to TRBJ1-5; D might be TRBD1 (6 bases). Germline CDR1 DFQATT, CDR2 SNEGSKA (reference sequence). V lost 6 bases to trimming and J lost 6 bases, with 12 bases between them. The CDR3 is 12 amino acids. CDR3 sequence reads: CSALQGLQPQHF. CDR3 DNA sequence: TGCAGTGCGCTACAGGGTCTTCAGCCCCAGCATTTT.

This clonotype was seen a handful of times. The chain links TRBV20-1 to TRBJ2-7; no clear D gene. From germline, CDR1 is DFQATT and CDR2 SNEGSKA (reference sequence). The CDR3 totals 12 residues. The V end lost 4 bases, the J end lost 0 bases, and 7 bases lay between the germline ends. The CDR3 is CSAIRSSYEQYF. The CDR3 region has the DNA TGCAGTGCTATTCGGAGCTCCTACGAGCAGTACTTC.

This clonotype was found a few times. V is TRBV27 and J is TRBJ2-7; TRBD2 agrees at 8 bases. The V and J ends lost 3 bases and 2 bases, in that order; junction bases with no gene match: 6. This CDR3 spans 15 amino acids. In germline, CDR1 is MNHEY, CDR2 SMNVEV (reference sequence). The CDR3 reads CASSFGERGTYEQYF. CDR3 bases: TGTGCCAGCAGTTTCGGGGAGCGGGGGACCTACGAGCAGTACTTC.

This clonotype was counted between two and nine times. The CDR3 DNA reads as TGTGCCAGCAGCGCTTACCTTACGGGGGGGAGTGATGGCTACACCTTC. Translation: CASSAYLTGGSDGYTF. This chain joins TRBV4-2 and TRBJ1-2, with TRBD1 as a possible D gene (5 bases). From germline, CDR1 is LGHNA and CDR2 YNFKEQ. The germline V and J ends were trimmed by 5 bases and 6 bases, with 22 bases remaining between them. The CDR3 totals 16 residues.

This clonotype came up many times. The J gene is TRBJ1-4, the V gene TRBV5-8; TRBD1 agrees at 7 bases. The trim removed 4 bases at V and 4 bases at J, leaving 4 bases unmatched. This CDR3 has 14 residues. Germline V gives CDR1 SGHTS, CDR2 YDEGEE. The CDR3 sequence: CASSDGQVNEKLFF. For the CDR3, the DNA is TGTGCCAGCAGCGATGGACAGGTTAATGAAAAACTGTTTTTT.

The V and J genes are TRBV13 and TRBJ1-6; D is unresolved. V shed 0 bases and J shed 0 bases, with 18 bases lying between them. Germline V lookup: CDR1 PRHDT, CDR2 FYEKMQ (reference sequence). The CDR3 is 20 residues long. The CDR3 sequence is CASSLGGRPVLSSYNSPLHF. The CDR3 region has the DNA TGTGCCAGCAGCTTAGGGGGCAGGCCAGTCCTGAGCTCCTATAATTCACCCCTCCACTTT.

This clonotype was recorded many times. The J gene is TRBJ1-1, the V gene TRBV20-1; D gene unclear. V was cut by 0 bases and J by 8 bases, with 13 bases left in between. This CDR3 is built from 13 residues. Germline values: CDR1 DFQATT, CDR2 SNEGSKA (reference sequence). This CDR3 reads CSARDSRLMEAFF. In nucleotides, the CDR3 is TGCAGTGCTAGAGATTCAAGGCTAATGGAAGCTTTCTTT.

The CDR3 DNA reads TGTGCCAGCAGCTCAGGAGGGACGGTTGCGGGAGAGACCCAGTACTTC. It yields the protein CASSSGGTVAGETQYF. The chain uses TRBV7-9 and TRBJ2-5; TRBD2 might be the D (6 bases). V shed 4 bases and J shed 4 bases, with 19 bases lying between them. This CDR3 spans 16 amino acids. Germline V gives CDR1 SEHNR, CDR2 FQNEAQ (reference sequence).

The chain is built from TRBV9 and TRBJ1-1; D unresolved. V was clipped by 0 bases and J by 5 bases, with 8 bases between them. This CDR3 region has 13 residues. CDR1 and CDR2 (germline): SGDLS, YYNGEE. In nucleotides, the CDR3 is TGTGCCAGCAGCGTAGTGTTAGGAACTGAAGCTTTCTTT. It codes for CASSVVLGTEAFF.